This T cell receptor (beta chain) was obtained from a study of tumor-infiltrating lymphocytes in primary liver carcinoma (dated by TCRdb to the late 2010s). With regard to the full study: Between November 2015 and early 2016, a few patients in China with histopathologically diagnosed primary liver carcinoma had their tumors surgically resected. The tumors of the five patients were staged as T1-T3 N0M0, with maximum diameters ranging from roughly 4 to 10 cm. High reproducibility was observed for the technical replicate repertoires, with mean shared-clone rates around 0.9 and correlation coefficients above 0.95. A total of 35 specimens from 5 patients went through TCRbeta repertoire sequencing, namely 25 tumor regions, 5 adjacent noncancerous liver tissues and 5 peripheral blood samples. For each liver tumor, the study sampled five regions along with adjacent normal tissue and blood, and applied TCRbeta repertoire sequencing, expression microarrays and whole-exome sequencing. Of the five patients, three men and two women aged 30 to 69 years, four had hepatocellular carcinoma and one had combined HCC and intrahepatic cholangiocarcinoma. Each sample produced about 3.5 to 7.13 million productive TCRbeta reads, and read depth showed no significant difference between tissue types. The paper as a whole reports these results and caveats: Since the samples were bulk and unsorted, there was no way to compare CD4+ and CD8+ T cell repertoires. Pairs of tumor regions showed greater repertoire overlap (mean about 36%) than tumor-adjacent pairs (approximately 17%) or tumor-blood pairs (around 15%), which is consistent with antigen-driven expansion. Only a few patients were included in the study, and the authors note that the findings should be validated in a larger study. The top 250 clones made up a significantly larger repertoire fraction in tumors than in blood (p = 0.039). Only the TCR beta chain was sequenced, so true repertoire diversity is likely underestimated because unpaired alpha chains were not captured.

The CDR3 holds 16 amino acids from the cysteine to the phenylalanine. The read is trimmed to its CDR3 DNA, 48 bases read in frame from base 1. Points on this clonotype: Its antigen is unknown. One end of the junction fails to match germline, which may point to a read error.

Starting from approximately 0.5 ug total RNA, TCRbeta-specific cDNA was produced by reverse transcription with a constant-region primer and ProtoScript II reverse transcriptase. Three nested multiplex PCR rounds, following a slightly modified ARM-PCR procedure, were used to build the TCRbeta libraries. Multiplex TRBV1-TRBV30 forward primers and a Cbeta reverse primer were used in the first two PCR rounds, each of which was run for about 10 cycles. A final 25-cycle PCR with Deep VentR polymerase added sample barcodes and Illumina adapters. Before sequencing, amplicons between 200 and 500 bp were purified from gel using a QIAquick gel extraction kit. TCRbeta amplicons were sequenced on an Illumina HiSeq 2500 with 250-bp paired-end reads. From the authors' description of their analysis: To recover full CDR3 sequences, reads were quality-trimmed using Trimmomatic v0.33 and paired reads were then merged using FLASH v1.2.11. V, D and J germline segments were assigned to the rearranged TCRbeta sequences using MiGEC v1.2.1b. Clonotype statistics and Shannon-Wiener diversity indices were calculated with VDJtools v1.0.0. To reduce sampling bias, subsequent analyses other than the diversity analysis used only the 250 most abundant clonotypes in each sample. The public reads were reanalyzed by TCRdb: fastp trimming at Q25, MiXCR alignment, in-frame beta chains only. Each entry merges the rows of one CDR3 protein and shows their most common DNA and genes. These V and J calls originate from TCRdb's pipeline instead of the authors' own analysis. The sample data list 320,000 or so distinct CDR3 sequences, and around three fifths of these were observed just once. Roughly 9% of the sample is taken by the ten largest.

Blood RNA was extracted from unsorted whole blood with TRIzol reagent; germline DNA came from the DNeasy Blood & Tissue kit. At the time of sampling, the patients were treatment-naive and had chronic HBV infection. Before surgery, 3.5 to 4 milliliters of peripheral blood were drawn into K2EDTA tubes. The chain links TRBV12-3 or TRBV12-4 with TRBJ2-2, and 8 junction bases match TRBD1. Sequencing was performed on peripheral blood. The clonotype comes from a man aged 40-49 years with primary liver carcinoma and hepatitis B virus infection. For the CDR3, the sequence is CASHLRGHPSTGELLF. The DNA is as follows: TGTGCCAGCCACCTCAGGGGGCACCCGAGCACCGGGGAGCTGTTGTTT.